The rows below give T cell receptor beta chains drawn from one sample of a study of cytomegalovirus exposure and HLA in healthy donors. The repertoire was sequenced with immunoSEQ multiplex PCR; TCRdb's copy has only in-frame clones and lacks some. The table shows about 200,000 clones, with approximately 85% occurring only once. Specimen: PBMCs. Receptors originate from a woman aged 35 to 49 in good health and CMV-seronegative. CDR3s include the opening cysteine and the closing phenylalanine or tryptophan. A D gene is named only where the DNA matches it firmly. Some rows mark clone size as missing; the rest say once, few, many or name a class of expanded clone.

>TRBV29-1|-|TRBD2|TRBJ2-3
CSVDSGSTDTQYF
TGCAGCGTTGATAGCGGGAGCACAGATACGCAGTATTTT
>TRBV7-3|-|-|TRBJ2-1
CASSDPSSGNEQFF
TGTGCCAGCAGCGACCCAAGCAGCGGGAATGAGCAGTTCTTC
>TRBV11-2|few|-|TRBJ2-7
CASSLEGRMSYEQYF
TGTGCCAGCAGCTTAGAGGGGCGGATGAGTTACGAGCAGTACTTC
>TRBV30|-|-|TRBJ1-1
CAWIWEQTVSTEAFF
TGTGCCTGGATTTGGGAGCAGACCGTTTCTACTGAAGCTTTCTTT
>TRBV18|-|-|TRBJ1-1
CASSPPTMGLAFF
TGTGCCAGCTCACCACCGACAATGGGTTTAGCTTTCTTT
>TRBV5-1|-|-|TRBJ2-2
CASRLASTGELFF
TGCGCCAGCAGGCTGGCCTCCACCGGGGAGCTGTTTTTT
>TRBV5-1|-|-|TRBJ2-1
CASSLKDSTYNEQFF
TGCGCCAGCAGCTTGAAGGACAGCACCTACAATGAGCAGTTCTTC
>TRBV27|-|TRBD2|TRBJ2-7
CASKVAGGSSYEQYF
TGTGCCAGCAAGGTCGCGGGAGGAAGCTCCTACGAGCAGTACTTC
>TRBV27|-|TRBD2|TRBJ2-1
CASSAASGVLVYNEQFF
TGTGCCAGCAGTGCCGCTAGCGGGGTTCTCGTTTACAATGAGCAGTTCTTC
>TRBV19|-|-|TRBJ1-5
CASSLHSSNQPQHF
TGTGCCAGTAGCCTCCACAGTAGCAATCAGCCCCAGCATTTT